This TCR beta chain was found in a study of OX40 agonist ivuxolimab in advanced cancers. Study context: Ivuxolimab, an antibody acting as an agonist of OX40 (CD134), was used to treat patients. The study gave patients intravenous ivuxolimab at 0.01 to 10 mg/kg every 2 weeks. Three patients, one with hepatocellular carcinoma and two with cutaneous melanoma, responded partially.

CDR3 size: 15 residues. Germline V gives CDR1 SGHRS, CDR2 YFSETQ. V lost 0 bases, J lost 5 bases, and 15 bases lay in between. Data came from immunoSEQ multiplex PCR; TCRdb stores just in-frame clones and leaves some out. The repertoire consists of roughly 91,000 clones, with about 90% occurring once and the leading ten covering 0.79%. The chain recombines TRBV5-1 with TRBJ2-7; possible D gene TRBD2, 5 bases. The source of this sequence is an adult with an advanced solid tumor such as melanoma, head and neck, liver or kidney cancer. The specimen comprised CD4+ or CD8+ T cells sorted from blood, sampled in a trial of the OX40 agonist ivuxolimab. The CDR3 reads CASSLVSQRADEQYF. CDR3 bases: TGCGCCAGCAGCTTGGTGTCACAGAGGGCGGACGAGCAGTACTTC.